What follows is one T cell receptor beta chain and its context. Germline CDR1 reads WSHSY; CDR2 reads SAAADI. Trimming cost V 3 bases and J 4 bases; bases outside gene matches: 6. The CDR3 covers 15 residues. The data derive from a study of blood T cell repertoires in COVID-19. Study as a whole: The United States, Italy and Spain provided the acute and convalescent COVID-19 samples.

Per the original data handling: Amplification of reference gene primers was used by the study to estimate nucleated cell counts. Assay: immunoSEQ multiplex PCR; the TCRdb copy retains only in-frame clones and omits some. V and J calls and clone size are as listed in that table; D and trimming were resolved from the DNA. This repertoire shows 65,000 to 70,000 clones, about 87% found once; its top ten account for roughly 5.2%. Sequencing used peripheral blood. This chain joins TRBV10-2 and TRBJ1-3, with TRBD1 identical over 7 bases. The receptor was isolated from a man aged 45 to 65 with active COVID-19. This CDR3 reads CASSEQGRSGNTIYF. In nucleotides, the CDR3 is TGCGCCAGCAGTGAACAGGGGAGATCAGGAAACACCATATATTTT.